The 19 T cell receptor beta chains given below trace back to one sample, sequenced in a study of cytomegalovirus exposure and HLA in healthy donors (dated 2017 in TCRdb). The library relied on the immunoSEQ multiplex PCR assay. A mixture of 60 forward primers for TCR Vbeta segments and 13 reverse primers for TCR Jbeta segments was used in the multiplex PCR. Imported from immuneACCESS, the table was reduced by TCRdb to in-frame sequences with V and J called. These copies leave out some clones; in studies compared against another copy, an unresolved V gene accounts for under half, and the cause of the remainder is not known. Counted in this sample were more than 50,000 clones; 65% to 80% of them appeared once. Clones ranked in the top ten supply over 30% of the sample. The sample taken for sequencing was PBMCs. The receptors come from a man aged 35 to 55 in good health and CMV-seropositive.

V is TRBV12-5 and J is TRBJ1-2; no reliable D call. Germline V gives CDR1 LGHNT, CDR2 FRNRAP. The CDR3 is 16 amino acids. The V end lost 1 base, the J end lost 4 bases, and 16 bases lay between the germline ends. For the CDR3, the DNA is TGTGCTAGTGGTTTGGAGCCCACCCCAAGGAGCTATGGCTACACCTTC. It codes for CASGLEPTPRSYGYTF.

The chain joins TRBV2 to TRBJ2-1; 11 bases are a match to TRBD1. The V gene's germline CDR1 is SNHLY and CDR2 FYNNEI. V lost 11 bases, J lost 7 bases, and 13 bases stayed unmatched. This CDR3 contains 15 residues. CDR3 protein: CAWPLGTGGGNEQFF. The CDR3 coding sequence is TGTGCCTGGCCCTTAGGGACAGGGGGAGGAAATGAGCAGTTCTTC.

This chain links TRBV5-4 with TRBJ2-7; 7 bases are a match to TRBD1. The CDR3 covers 12 residues. Germline V CDR1 and CDR2: SGHNT, YYREEE (reference sequence). The V gene end was trimmed by 4 bases and the J gene end by 3 bases; junction bases not matched to a gene: 1. The CDR3 DNA is TGTGCCAGCAGCGACAGGGTCTACGAGCAGTACTTC. It translates to CASSDRVYEQYF.

The chain combines TRBV5-4 with TRBJ2-3, with 11 bases fitting TRBD2. This CDR3 has 15 residues. CDR1 and CDR2 from the germline V gene are SGHNT and YYREEE (reference sequence). J lost 6 bases, V lost 3 bases, and 6 bases had no gene match. The CDR3 DNA is TGTGCCAGCAGCTGGGAGACTAGCGGGGCCGATACGCAGTATTTT. Its translation is CASSWETSGADTQYF.

The rearrangement joins TRBV7-6 to TRBJ1-1; TRBD1 matches at 8 bases. Germline CDR1 is SGHVS and CDR2 is FNYEAQ. Trimming took 4 bases from V and 4 from J; bases not matched to a gene: 5. The CDR3 length is 14 residues. CDR3 loop: CASSSVDRVTEAFF. For the CDR3, the DNA is TGTGCCAGCAGCTCAGTGGACAGGGTCACTGAAGCTTTCTTT.

The chain has TRBV6-6 and TRBJ2-2; D possibly corresponds to TRBD2 (7 bases). The ends were cut back, 10 bases at V and 8 bases at J, with 23 bases in the middle. Germline V gene sequence: CDR1 MNHNY, CDR2 SVGAGI (reference sequence). The CDR3 length is 15 residues. The CDR3 DNA reads TGTGCCACCATCCCCGCCTCGGGGGGCGTTGGGGAGCTGTTTTTT. This sequence encodes CATIPASGGVGELFF.

The chain combines TRBV18 with TRBJ1-6; D is undetermined. In germline, CDR1 is KGHSH, CDR2 LQKENI. V lost 4 bases and J 6 bases, leaving 10 bases between the germline ends. The CDR3 spans 14 residues. This chain's CDR3 is CASSLSQINSPLHF. The CDR3 nucleotides are TGTGCCAGCTCACTTTCCCAGATTAATTCACCCCTCCACTTT.

This chain links TRBV5-8 with TRBJ1-1, with D possibly matching TRBD1 (5 bases). The CDR3 spans 16 residues. V lost 1 base to trimming and J lost 3 bases, with 16 bases between them. The germline gives CDR1 SGHTS, CDR2 YDEGEE. The DNA of the CDR3 is TGTGCCAGCAGCTTGTGGCAGGGAAATGTCGACACTGAAGCTTTCTTT. As protein: CASSLWQGNVDTEAFF.

V gene TRBV5-1 combines with J gene TRBJ2-1, with D hard to call. CDR1 is SGHRS and CDR2 is YFSETQ in the germline V gene. This CDR3 region has 13 residues. Trimming took 0 bases from V and 6 from J, leaving 7 bases between them. The CDR3 sequence: CASSLASLNEQFF. The CDR3 DNA reads TGCGCCAGCAGCTTGGCCAGTCTCAATGAGCAGTTCTTC.

This clone has only a few counts. CDR3 bases: TGTGCTAGTGAGGGGGGGTACACAGATACGCAGTATTTT. Translating gives CASEGGYTDTQYF. The chain is built from TRBV12-5 and TRBJ2-3; the D gene is possibly TRBD2 (7 bases). CDR3 length: 13 residues. Per the germline V gene, CDR1 is LGHNT and CDR2 is FRNRAP. V lost 7 bases and J 2 bases, leaving 10 bases between the germline ends.

The J gene is TRBJ2-7, the V gene TRBV7-9; no clear D gene. CDR1 SEHNR and CDR2 FQNEAQ come from the germline V gene (reference sequence). Between the trimmed V and J ends, which lost 1 base and 2 bases, there was a span of 6 bases. CDR3 size: 13 residues. The CDR3 DNA reads as TGTGCCAGCAGCTTAGACAGAGCCTACGAGCAGTACTTC. Amino acid sequence: CASSLDRAYEQYF.

The V and J genes are TRBV11-1 and TRBJ2-7; 11 positions match TRBD2. This CDR3 comprises 16 residues. The V gene's germline CDR1 is SGHAT and CDR2 FQDESV (reference sequence). Losses at the gene ends were 4 bases for V and 0 bases for J; bases not matched to a gene: 5. The CDR3 DNA is TGTGCCAGCAGCTCCGGACTAGCGGGTAGCTCCTACGAGCAGTACTTC. Amino acids: CASSSGLAGSSYEQYF.

This clone was seen just once. V is TRBV5-1 and J is TRBJ1-3; no firm D call. V was cut by 4 bases and J by 2 bases, with 10 bases left in between. Germline V gene lookup returns CDR1 SGHRS and CDR2 YFSETQ. The CDR3 is made up of 14 amino acids. In DNA, the CDR3 is TGCGCCAGCAGCCAGGCCACCCCTGGAAACACCATATATTTT. This sequence encodes CASSQATPGNTIYF. The full variable domain, rest sourced from reference TRBV5-1 and TRBJ1-3, is KAGVTQTPRYLIKTRGQQVTLSCSPISGHRSVSWYQQTPGQGLQFLFEYFSETQRNKGNFPGRFSGRQFSNSRSEMNVSTLELGDSALYLCASSQATPGNTIYFGEGSWLTVV.

This clone occurred a few times. This chain uses TRBV30 with TRBJ1-1; TRBD1 might be the D (5 bases). The germline CDR1 and CDR2 sequences are GTSNPN and SVGIG (reference sequence). The CDR3 is made up of 15 amino acids. Trimming left V 5 bases short and J 0 bases short, with 16 bases between. CDR3 in DNA: TGTGCCTGGGCGCTTATCCAGGGTTTGAACACTGAAGCTTTCTTT. It specifies CAWALIQGLNTEAFF.

The rearrangement links TRBV29-1 to TRBJ1-1; 10 bases are shared with TRBD1. The ends lost 7 bases at V and 3 bases at J; junction bases unmatched: 8. Germline-derived CDR1 and CDR2 are SQVTM and ANQGSEA. The CDR3 is made up of 14 amino acids. The CDR3: CSARQGAGDTEAFF. Here the CDR3 DNA reads TGCAGCGCCCGACAGGGGGCGGGGGACACTGAAGCTTTCTTT. Full variable domain (missing parts from reference TRBV29-1 and TRBJ1-1): SAVISQKPSRDICQRGTSLTIQCQVDSQVTMMFWYRQQPGQSLTLIATANQGSEATYESGFVIDKFPISRPNLTFSTLTVSNMSPEDSSIYLCSARQGAGDTEAFFGQGTRLTVV.

The table lists this clone with a few counts. This chain connects TRBV7-9 to TRBJ2-7, with 10 bases aligning to TRBD1. The CDR3 spans 15 residues. CDR1 SEHNR and CDR2 FQNEAQ come from the germline V gene (reference sequence). V lost 4 bases and J lost 3; bases outside the gene matches: 6. The CDR3 loop is CASSSRDRGGYEQYF. The CDR3 DNA follows: TGTGCCAGCAGCTCTCGGGACAGGGGAGGCTACGAGCAGTACTTC.

This chain links TRBV7-9 with TRBJ1-2; 9 bases agree with TRBD1. V dropped 2 bases and J dropped 7; count of bases not matched to a gene: 8. CDR1 and CDR2 from the germline V gene are SEHNR and FQNEAQ (reference sequence). The CDR3 has 15 residues. CDR3 in amino acids: CASSLTGTGPGGYTF. CDR3 bases: TGTGCCAGCAGCTTAACCGGGACAGGGCCTGGTGGCTACACCTTC.

This chain joins TRBV27 and TRBJ1-6; TRBD1 matches at 7 bases. In germline, CDR1 is MNHEY, CDR2 SMNVEV (reference sequence). V gave up 7 bases and J gave up 4 bases; unmatched junction bases: 10. The CDR3 is made up of 16 amino acids. The CDR3 reads CASTSSDRVYNSPLHF. The CDR3 DNA reads TGTGCCAGCACCTCCTCCGACAGGGTATATAATTCACCCCTCCACTTT.

The genes are TRBV2 and TRBJ1-5; D remains ambiguous. There are 12 residues in the CDR3. Trimming took 7 bases from V and 6 from J, leaving 10 bases between them. In germline, CDR1 is SNHLY, CDR2 FYNNEI. CDR3 DNA sequence: TGTGCCAGCAACGGGGAGAGTCAGCCCCAGCATTTT. It is translated as CASNGESQPQHF.